A single sample is the source of the 11 T cell receptor beta chains below, sequenced in a study of vaccination and CD4 T cells after COVID-19. The treatment: roughly ten-day PBMC culture with coronavirus spike peptide pools or control peptides (ViraFEST assay). The Oncomine TCR Beta short-read assay sequenced DNA from cultured CD4+ T cells. MiXCR, run by TCRdb on the PCR reads, gives a single entry per CDR3 protein. The table shows fewer than 5,000 distinct CDR3 sequences, with about a fifth occurring only once. For these receptors, no antigen is known. The sequenced material came from CD4+ T cells from blood, cultured in vitro. These receptor sequences come from a human donor who had recovered from COVID-19.

The chain recombines TRBV7-3 with TRBJ2-2; 7 nucleotides line up with TRBD2. CDR1 SGHTA and CDR2 FQGTGA come from the germline V gene. J lost 4 bases, V lost 4 bases, and 6 bases had no gene match. The CDR3 has 15 amino acids. CDR3 protein: CASSSTGTTTGELFF. The CDR3 nucleotides read TGTGCCAGCAGCTCCACCGGGACTACCACCGGGGAGCTGTTTTTT.

J is TRBJ2-5 and V is TRBV7-9; 7 positions agree with TRBD2. With V trimmed by 1 base and J by 5 bases, 1 base remained unmatched. The V gene's germline CDR1 is SEHNR and CDR2 FQNEAQ (reference sequence). The CDR3 spans 13 residues. CDR3 in DNA: TGTGCCAGCAGCTTAGGGGACTACGAGACCCAGTACTTC. Translated: CASSLGDYETQYF.

V is TRBV20-1 and J is TRBJ1-2; tentatively, D is TRBD1 (6 bases). Germline assignment: CDR1 DFQATT and CDR2 SNEGSKA (reference sequence). The CDR3 has 14 residues. V was cut by 3 bases and J by 8 bases, with 19 bases left in between. CDR3 in amino acids: CSARAPGGPGGYTF. The CDR3 DNA sequence: TGCAGTGCTAGGGCCCCTGGGGGCCCGGGGGGCTACACCTTC.

The chain is built from TRBV5-6 and TRBJ2-5, with D possibly matching TRBD1 (6 bases). V was clipped by 1 base and J by 6 bases, with 13 bases between them. The germline V gene has CDR1 SGHDT and CDR2 YYEEEE. The CDR3 length is 14 residues. The CDR3 sequence: CASSLLTGGQTQYF. For the CDR3, the DNA is TGTGCCAGCAGCTTGCTAACTGGGGGCCAGACCCAGTACTTC.

The gene calls are TRBV20-1 and TRBJ1-5, with D maybe TRBD1 (6 bases). The germline V and J ends were trimmed by 6 bases and 1 base, with 16 bases remaining between them. The CDR3 extends over 15 amino acids. Germline CDR1 reads DFQATT; CDR2 reads SNEGSKA (reference sequence). The CDR3 loop is CSAIDWGLSNQPQHF. In DNA form, the CDR3 reads TGCAGTGCGATTGATTGGGGGCTCAGCAATCAGCCCCAGCATTTT.

By share, this clonotype ranks as medium-sized. The chain joins TRBV20-1 to TRBJ1-5, with 9 bases fitting TRBD1. Germline loops: CDR1 DFQATT, CDR2 SNEGSKA (reference sequence). This CDR3 comprises 14 residues. The J segment lost 4 bases and the V segment lost 5 bases, leaving 6 bases of the junction unmatched. This CDR3 is CSAPGQGRNQPQHF. The CDR3 DNA is TGCAGTGCTCCGGGACAGGGAAGAAATCAGCCCCAGCATTTT.

CDR3 residues: CSVASSLEEPQHF. CDR3 sequence (DNA): TGCAGCGTTGCCTCCAGTCTGGAAGAGCCCCAGCATTTT. The V and J genes are TRBV29-1 and TRBJ1-5; D is unclear. V lost 4 bases and J lost 8, with 15 bases in between. This CDR3 spans 13 amino acids. Germline V gene lookup returns CDR1 SQVTM and CDR2 ANQGSEA.

The rearrangement links TRBV18 to TRBJ1-5, with TRBD1 identical over 7 bases. V trimming: 1 base; J trimming: 2 bases; junction bases outside the gene matches: 5. Germline CDR1 KGHSH, CDR2 LQKENI. The CDR3 covers 16 residues. The CDR3 loop reads CASSPRGGVGNQPQHF. The CDR3 bases are TGTGCCAGCTCACCACGAGGGGGCGTGGGCAATCAGCCCCAGCATTTT.

The gene calls are TRBV19 and TRBJ1-1; tentatively, D is TRBD1 (5 bases). Deletions cut 5 bases from V and 10 bases from J, with 14 bases between. This CDR3 has 12 residues. CDR1 is LNHDA, CDR2 SQIVND, per germline (reference sequence). CDR3 DNA sequence: TGTGCCAGTAGTGGGAGGGGAGGAGGAGCTTTCTTT. Translation: CASSGRGGGAFF.

The genes are TRBV9 and TRBJ2-3, with D perhaps given as TRBD1 or TRBD2 (5 bases each). The CDR3 runs to 14 residues. The V end lost 4 bases, the J end lost 0 bases, and 9 bases lay between the germline ends. From germline, CDR1 is SGDLS and CDR2 YYNGEE. CDR3 loop: CASSLGDSTDTQYF. The CDR3 DNA is TGTGCCAGCAGCCTAGGGGACAGCACAGATACGCAGTATTTT.

This clonotype has only a few counts. This chain joins TRBV5-4 and TRBJ2-7; unclear D gene. Germline V gene sequence: CDR1 SGHNT, CDR2 YYREEE (reference sequence). Trimming removed 0 bases from V and 0 bases from J, with 10 bases in between. This CDR3 spans 15 amino acids. This CDR3 reads CASSLAGPSSYEQYF. The CDR3 DNA follows: TGTGCCAGCAGCTTGGCAGGACCTAGCTCCTACGAGCAGTACTTC.